Listed below are T cell receptor beta chains from one sample, sequenced in a study of naive and memory T cell subsets. TCRdb redid the calling of the 5' RACE reads with MiXCR, one entry per CDR3 protein. Among around 30,000 distinct CDR3 sequences listed, around 17% were seen once. The receptors stem from a female donor in good health. Each CDR3 is given with its conserved first and last residue. D genes are given only for firm matches. Where a row states a size, it is once, few, many or the class of an expanded clone; other rows omit it.

TRBD1	TRBV5-6	many	TRBJ1-2	TGTGCCAGCAGCTTGGCAGAGACAGGGGCCTATGGCTACACCTTC	CASSLAETGAYGYTF
NA	TRBV2	NA	TRBJ2-2	TGTGCCAGCAGGTTGGACAGAGAGAACACCGGGGAGTTGTTTTTT	CASRLDRENTGELFF
NA	TRBV6-1	NA	TRBJ2-2	TGTGCCAGCAGAGATAACACCGGGGAGCTGTTTTTT	CASRDNTGELFF
TRBD2	TRBV6-4	few	TRBJ2-3	TGTGCCAGCAGTTCGACGGGGGGAAGCACAGATACGCAGTATTTT	CASSSTGGSTDTQYF
TRBD1	TRBV6-5	many	TRBJ2-7	TGTGCCAGCAGTTATCGGACAGGGGGCCACGAGCAGTACTTC	CASSYRTGGHEQYF
NA	TRBV7-3	few	TRBJ1-1	TGTGCCAGCAGCTTAAGGCCCTTGGGTGAAGCTTTCTTT	CASSLRPLGEAFF
NA	TRBV6-6	few	TRBJ2-6	TGTGCCAGCAGCCGAACGACATTGTCTGGGGCCAACGTCCTGACTTTC	CASSRTTLSGANVLTF
TRBD1	TRBV10-3	many	TRBJ2-3	TGTGCCATCGGATCGACAGGGGGCACAGATACGCAGTATTTT	CAIGSTGGTDTQYF
NA	TRBV18	medium-sized	TRBJ2-3	TGTGCCAGCTCACCACCCCCTAACGCAGATACGCAGTATTTT	CASSPPPNADTQYF
TRBD1	TRBV6-6	many	TRBJ1-5	TGTGCCAGCAGCAACCGCCGGGACAGGGGGCAAGATCAGCCCCAGCATTTT	CASSNRRDRGQDQPQHF
NA	TRBV11-3	medium-sized	TRBJ2-2	TGTGCCAGCAGCTTAGATGGGCAGCAAACCGGGGAGCTGTTTTTT	CASSLDGQQTGELFF
TRBD1	TRBV20-1	many	TRBJ2-5	TGCAGTGCTAGAGTTGACAGGGGAAGCGGGGAGACCCAGTACTTC	CSARVDRGSGETQYF
NA	TRBV24-1	NA	TRBJ2-7	TGTGCCACCAGCTCGACAGGCTACGAGCAGTACTTC	CATSSTGYEQYF
NA	TRBV20-1	many	TRBJ2-7	TGCAGTGCCAACCGTGGCGGGACCTACGAGCAGTACTTC	CSANRGGTYEQYF
TRBD1	TRBV12-3/TRBV12-4	few	TRBJ1-1	TGTGCCAGCAGCAGACAGGGAACGAACACTGAAGCTTTCTTT	CASSRQGTNTEAFF
NA	TRBV5-5	many	TRBJ2-1	TGTGCCAGCAGCCGGACCGACTCCTCCTACAATGAGCAGTTCTTC	CASSRTDSSYNEQFF
NA	TRBV11-1	NA	TRBJ1-1	TGTGCCAGCAGCTTAGTGGGCTCTGAAGCTTTCTTT	CASSLVGSEAFF